This TCR beta chain stems from a study of beta chain features in type 1 diabetes. In its sample, this clone was seen a few times. TCRB transcripts that were expressed got sequenced, as all of the isolated RNA had been reverse transcribed. Clones were sequenced by immunoSEQ multiplex PCR, and TCRdb holds only the in-frame ones, with some missing. Of about 340,000 clones listed, 8% are singletons. Sample: central memory CD4+ T cells from blood. The origin of this receptor is a woman aged 18-29 years in good health.

CDR3: CASSLLGANVLTF. The CDR3, as DNA: TGTGCCAGCAGCTTACTGGGGGCCAACGTCCTGACTTTC. The chain is built from TRBV7-9 and TRBJ2-6, with D uncertain. V lost 2 bases and J lost 4, with 3 bases in between. The CDR3 runs 13 residues. In germline, CDR1 is SEHNR, CDR2 FQNEAQ (reference sequence).